These T cell receptor beta chains were read from a single sample in a study of regulatory T cells in long-lasting Graves disease. TCRdb itself ran the multiplex PCR reads through MiXCR, one entry per CDR3 protein. The sample yields approximately 470,000 distinct CDR3 sequences, about 20% seen once. This specimen was peripheral blood mononuclear cells (PBMCs), taken when the disease was refractory, from a patient treated with antithyroid drugs. The receptors stem from a female donor with Graves disease. Each CDR3 is given with its conserved first and last residue. Each record gives: V gene, D gene, J gene, clone size, CDR3 protein, CDR3 DNA. A D gene is named only where the DNA matches it firmly. Some rows mark clone size as missing; the rest say once, few, many or name a class of expanded clone.

v_gene: TRBV19; d_gene: TRBD1; j_gene: TRBJ2-7; abundance: many; CDR3aa: CASSAGQDYEQYF; CDR3nt: TGTGCCAGTAGTGCGGGACAGGACTACGAGCAGTACTTC
v_gene: TRBV5-1; d_gene: -; j_gene: TRBJ2-2; abundance: once; CDR3aa: CASSFRTLGTGELFF; CDR3nt: TGCGCCAGCAGCTTCCGGACATTAGGCACCGGGGAGCTGTTTTTT
v_gene: TRBV28; d_gene: -; j_gene: TRBJ2-7; abundance: many; CDR3aa: CASSFPSQGRDSYEQYF; CDR3nt: TGTGCCAGCAGTTTTCCCTCGCAGGGGAGAGATTCCTACGAGCAGTACTTC
v_gene: TRBV7-2; d_gene: -; j_gene: TRBJ1-6; abundance: -; CDR3aa: CASSLVSWASNNSPLHF; CDR3nt: TGTGCCAGCAGCTTAGTTTCCTGGGCCAGTAATAATTCACCCCTCCACTTT
v_gene: TRBV28; d_gene: TRBD2; j_gene: TRBJ2-5; abundance: many; CDR3aa: CASSSQRIAGGTRMRTQYF; CDR3nt: TGTGCCAGCAGTTCCCAACGGATAGCGGGAGGGACAAGAATGCGGACCCAGTACTTC
v_gene: TRBV15; d_gene: -; j_gene: TRBJ2-7; abundance: few; CDR3aa: CATSRGDHSEYF; CDR3nt: TGTGCCACCAGCAGAGGCGACCATTCGGAGTACTTC
v_gene: TRBV28; d_gene: TRBD1; j_gene: TRBJ2-7; abundance: many; CDR3aa: CASSSDRGRDEQYF; CDR3nt: TGTGCCAGCAGTTCCGACAGGGGTCGGGACGAGCAGTACTTC
v_gene: TRBV9; d_gene: TRBD2; j_gene: TRBJ2-7; abundance: few; CDR3aa: CASSVGGSGRSYEQYF; CDR3nt: TGTGCCAGCAGCGTAGGAGGTAGCGGGAGAAGTTACGAGCAGTACTTC
v_gene: TRBV6-5; d_gene: -; j_gene: TRBJ1-4; abundance: -; CDR3aa: CASSYAGRTNEKLFF; CDR3nt: TGTGCCAGCAGTTACGCGGGACGTACTAATGAAAAACTGTTTTTT
v_gene: TRBV20-1; d_gene: -; j_gene: TRBJ2-5; abundance: few; CDR3aa: CSAREIAF; CDR3nt: TGCAGTGCTAGAGAAATCGCATTC
v_gene: TRBV29-1; d_gene: -; j_gene: TRBJ1-1; abundance: few; CDR3aa: CSVANNMGAKAFF; CDR3nt: TGCAGCGTTGCCAACAACATGGGGGCGAAAGCTTTCTTT
v_gene: TRBV20-1; d_gene: -; j_gene: TRBJ2-7; abundance: many; CDR3aa: CSAQVSGDIYEQYF; CDR3nt: TGCAGTGCCCAAGTTAGCGGCGATATCTACGAGCAGTACTTC
v_gene: TRBV5-1; d_gene: -; j_gene: TRBJ2-7; abundance: -; CDR3aa: CASSDPPAGSYEQYF; CDR3nt: TGCGCCAGCAGCGACCCCCCGGCGGGATCCTACGAGCAGTACTTC
v_gene: TRBV7-8; d_gene: TRBD1; j_gene: TRBJ2-7; abundance: many; CDR3aa: CASSRGQTYEQYF; CDR3nt: TGTGCCAGCAGCAGGGGACAGACCTACGAGCAGTACTTC
v_gene: TRBV29-1; d_gene: -; j_gene: TRBJ1-2; abundance: -; CDR3aa: CSVVTGSRSLGFYTF; CDR3nt: TGCAGCGTCGTTACTGGTTCCCGGTCATTAGGGTTCTACACCTTC
v_gene: TRBV7-9; d_gene: -; j_gene: TRBJ2-7; abundance: many; CDR3aa: CASSLSRVHEQYF; CDR3nt: TGTGCCAGCAGCCTCAGCAGGGTCCACGAGCAGTACTTC
v_gene: TRBV2; d_gene: -; j_gene: TRBJ2-5; abundance: many; CDR3aa: CASSPNKGSEETQYF; CDR3nt: TGTGCCAGCAGTCCCAACAAGGGCTCAGAAGAGACCCAGTACTTC
v_gene: TRBV28; d_gene: -; j_gene: TRBJ1-2; abundance: -; CDR3aa: CASNTFGYGYTF; CDR3nt: TGTGCCAGCAACACATTCGGCTATGGCTACACCTTC
v_gene: TRBV11-2; d_gene: -; j_gene: TRBJ1-6; abundance: -; CDR3aa: CASTSRGYNSPLHF; CDR3nt: TGTGCCAGCACCTCCCGGGGTTATAATTCACCCCTCCACTTT
v_gene: TRBV12-3/TRBV12-4; d_gene: -; j_gene: TRBJ1-5; abundance: many; CDR3aa: CASSLGQYQPQHF; CDR3nt: TGTGCCAGCAGTTTAGGGCAGTATCAGCCCCAGCATTTT
v_gene: TRBV29-1; d_gene: -; j_gene: TRBJ2-7; abundance: few; CDR3aa: CSVAADSYEQYF; CDR3nt: TGCAGCGTTGCGGCCGACTCCTACGAGCAGTACTTC
v_gene: TRBV5-8; d_gene: -; j_gene: TRBJ1-2; abundance: -; CDR3aa: CASSLFEGVWVYTF; CDR3nt: TGTGCCAGCAGCTTGTTTGAGGGGGTCTGGGTCTACACCTTC
v_gene: TRBV7-3; d_gene: -; j_gene: TRBJ2-7; abundance: many; CDR3aa: CASASSYGYEQYF; CDR3nt: TGTGCCAGCGCAAGCTCTTATGGCTACGAGCAGTACTTC
v_gene: TRBV27; d_gene: -; j_gene: TRBJ2-3; abundance: few; CDR3aa: CASSFTGTSRTDTQYF; CDR3nt: TGTGCCAGCAGTTTCACCGGGACTTCTCGCACAGATACGCAGTATTTT
v_gene: TRBV27; d_gene: -; j_gene: TRBJ1-1; abundance: many; CDR3aa: CASSHQTGNTEAFF; CDR3nt: TGTGCCAGCAGTCATCAGACCGGGAACACTGAAGCTTTCTTT
v_gene: TRBV19; d_gene: TRBD1; j_gene: TRBJ1-2; abundance: few; CDR3aa: CASSRDRGDGYTF; CDR3nt: TGTGCCAGTAGTCGGGACAGGGGCGACGGCTACACCTTC
v_gene: TRBV7-9; d_gene: -; j_gene: TRBJ2-4; abundance: -; CDR3aa: CASSLDPSIQYF; CDR3nt: TGTGCCAGCAGCTTAGACCCCAGTATTCAGTACTTC
v_gene: TRBV24-1; d_gene: -; j_gene: TRBJ1-5; abundance: few; CDR3aa: CATSGGLNQAQHF; CDR3nt: TGTGCCACCAGTGGGGGCCTCAATCAAGCCCAGCATTTT
v_gene: TRBV12-3/TRBV12-4; d_gene: -; j_gene: TRBJ2-1; abundance: many; CDR3aa: CASSLGNYNEQFF; CDR3nt: TGTGCCAGCAGTTTAGGGAACTACAATGAGCAGTTCTTC
v_gene: TRBV25-1; d_gene: -; j_gene: TRBJ1-2; abundance: -; CDR3aa: CASSDSVGYTF; CDR3nt: TGTGCCAGCAGTGATTCGGTGGGCTACACCTTC
v_gene: TRBV2; d_gene: -; j_gene: TRBJ2-5; abundance: many; CDR3aa: CASRYDRKETQYF; CDR3nt: TGTGCCAGCAGATACGATAGGAAAGAGACCCAGTACTTC
v_gene: TRBV5-4; d_gene: TRBD1; j_gene: TRBJ1-1; abundance: -; CDR3aa: CASSLGRQGDTEAFF; CDR3nt: TGTGCCAGCAGCTTGGGACGACAGGGGGACACTGAAGCTTTCTTT
v_gene: TRBV27; d_gene: TRBD1; j_gene: TRBJ2-7; abundance: many; CDR3aa: CASRPGTGGLYEQYF; CDR3nt: TGTGCCAGCAGACCCGGGACAGGGGGACTCTACGAGCAGTACTTC
v_gene: TRBV6-2/TRBV6-3; d_gene: -; j_gene: TRBJ1-5; abundance: many; CDR3aa: CASSSFHNQPQHF; CDR3nt: TGTGCCAGCAGTTCATTCCATAATCAGCCCCAGCATTTT
v_gene: TRBV6-1; d_gene: -; j_gene: TRBJ2-7; abundance: many; CDR3aa: CASSHGPSVYEQYF; CDR3nt: TGTGCCAGCAGCCACGGACCTAGCGTCTACGAGCAGTACTTC
v_gene: TRBV6-1; d_gene: TRBD1; j_gene: TRBJ1-5; abundance: many; CDR3aa: CASRKTLDRGNQPQHF; CDR3nt: TGTGCCAGCAGGAAGACCCTGGACAGGGGGAATCAGCCCCAGCATTTT
v_gene: TRBV28; d_gene: TRBD1; j_gene: TRBJ1-1; abundance: many; CDR3aa: CASSLRGLNTEAFF; CDR3nt: TGTGCCAGCAGTTTAAGGGGGCTGAACACTGAAGCTTTCTTT
v_gene: TRBV30; d_gene: -; j_gene: TRBJ2-7; abundance: few; CDR3aa: CAWITGRVSRPYEQYF; CDR3nt: TGTGCCTGGATCACCGGACGGGTATCCCGACCCTACGAGCAGTACTTC
v_gene: TRBV12-3/TRBV12-4; d_gene: TRBD1; j_gene: TRBJ2-2; abundance: few; CDR3aa: CASSSNLRGLNAGELFF; CDR3nt: TGTGCCAGCAGTTCGAATCTCAGGGGGTTGAATGCCGGGGAGCTGTTTTTT
v_gene: TRBV28; d_gene: -; j_gene: TRBJ2-2; abundance: -; CDR3aa: CASSPQGRGGELFF; CDR3nt: TGTGCCAGCAGCCCACAGGGAAGAGGCGGGGAGCTGTTTTTT
v_gene: TRBV30; d_gene: -; j_gene: TRBJ1-2; abundance: few; CDR3aa: CAWSPGSSLGYTF; CDR3nt: TGTGCCTGGAGTCCAGGGTCTTCCCTGGGCTACACCTTC
v_gene: TRBV14; d_gene: TRBD2; j_gene: TRBJ2-7; abundance: -; CDR3aa: CASSRWFGLAGGRTYEQYF; CDR3nt: TGTGCCAGCAGCCGATGGTTCGGCCTAGCGGGAGGAAGAACCTACGAGCAGTACTTC
v_gene: TRBV6-9; d_gene: TRBD1; j_gene: TRBJ2-7; abundance: -; CDR3aa: CASSYSGTGGTEQCF; CDR3nt: TGTGCCAGCAGTTACTCCGGGACAGGGGGCACTGAGCAGTGCTTC
v_gene: TRBV29-1; d_gene: -; j_gene: TRBJ1-1; abundance: -; CDR3aa: CSVDPWGAKNTEAFF; CDR3nt: TGCAGCGTTGATCCTTGGGGGGCCAAGAACACTGAAGCTTTCTTT
v_gene: TRBV6-2/TRBV6-3; d_gene: -; j_gene: TRBJ1-2; abundance: many; CDR3aa: CASSYKDSYGYTF; CDR3nt: TGTGCCAGCAGTTATAAGGACAGCTATGGCTACACCTTC
v_gene: TRBV6-5; d_gene: -; j_gene: TRBJ1-1; abundance: many; CDR3aa: CASSYGGYMNTEAFF; CDR3nt: TGTGCCAGCAGTTACGGGGGGTACATGAACACTGAAGCTTTCTTT
v_gene: TRBV5-1; d_gene: -; j_gene: TRBJ2-7; abundance: -; CDR3aa: CASSLGTAPSSYEQYF; CDR3nt: TGCGCCAGCAGCTTGGGGACAGCACCCAGCTCCTACGAGCAGTACTTC
v_gene: TRBV20-1; d_gene: -; j_gene: TRBJ1-2; abundance: -; CDR3aa: CSASRNYGYTF; CDR3nt: TGCAGTGCTAGTCGAAACTATGGCTACACCTTC
v_gene: TRBV4-1; d_gene: -; j_gene: TRBJ2-7; abundance: -; CDR3aa: CASSQDAPWISSYEQYF; CDR3nt: TGCGCCAGCAGCCAAGATGCCCCGTGGATATCCTCCTACGAGCAGTACTTC
v_gene: TRBV7-2; d_gene: -; j_gene: TRBJ2-5; abundance: many; CDR3aa: CASSTGGRVETQYF; CDR3nt: TGTGCCAGCAGTACGGGGGGCCGAGTGGAGACCCAGTACTTC
v_gene: TRBV6-1; d_gene: -; j_gene: TRBJ1-3; abundance: few; CDR3aa: CATQGPSGNTIYF; CDR3nt: TGTGCCACCCAAGGTCCCTCTGGAAACACCATATATTTT
v_gene: TRBV16; d_gene: TRBD2; j_gene: TRBJ2-7; abundance: -; CDR3aa: CASSLHGLAGGLSYEQYF; CDR3nt: TGTGCCAGCAGCCTCCACGGACTAGCGGGAGGACTATCCTACGAGCAGTACTTC
v_gene: TRBV28; d_gene: -; j_gene: TRBJ2-2; abundance: few; CDR3aa: CATDVNANTGELFF; CDR3nt: TGTGCCACGGACGTAAACGCGAACACCGGGGAGCTGTTTTTT